These 17 T cell receptor beta chains originate from one sample sequenced in a study of CD8+CD57+ T cells in acquired aplastic anemia. Profiling that covered TCR beta VDJ and CDR3 relied on genomic DNA as its template. TCRdb ran MiXCR on the reads and lists one entry per CDR3 protein. The table shows a few hundred thousand distinct CDR3 sequences, with around three fifths occurring only once. Sequencing input: sorted CD4+, CD8+, or CD8+CD57+ T cells (not recorded which) from PBMCs. The receptors come from a human donor with severe aplastic anemia or a healthy control (not recorded which).

The chain is built from TRBV5-1 and TRBJ1-1; D is perhaps TRBD1 (6 bases). V lost 4 bases and J lost 2, with 15 bases in between. This CDR3 spans 15 amino acids. Germline V gene sequence: CDR1 SGHRS, CDR2 YFSETQ. The CDR3 region has the DNA TGCGCCAGCAGCGGCGGGACACCTACTAACACTGAAGCTTTCTTT. This codes for CASSGGTPTNTEAFF. The complete variable domain, with remaining parts taken from reference TRBV5-1 and TRBJ1-1, reads KAGVTQTPRYLIKTRGQQVTLSCSPISGHRSVSWYQQTPGQGLQFLFEYFSETQRNKGNFPGRFSGRQFSNSRSEMNVSTLELGDSALYLCASSGGTPTNTEAFFGQGTRLTVV.

The chain couples TRBV20-1 to TRBJ1-1, with a possible D match to TRBD1 (6 bases). In germline, CDR1 is DFQATT, CDR2 SNEGSKA (reference sequence). Trimming left V 5 bases short and J 5 bases short, with 27 bases between. CDR3 length equals 17 residues. The CDR3 sequence: CSARAGTRFSQGTEAFF. CDR3 sequence (DNA): TGCAGTGCTCGGGCTGGGACAAGGTTCTCACAGGGTACTGAAGCTTTCTTT.

The chain has TRBV5-4 and TRBJ1-1; 9 bases line up with TRBD1. The V segment lost 5 bases and the J segment 5 bases; nucleotides outside the gene matches: 7. CDR1 is SGHNT, CDR2 YYREEE, per germline (reference sequence). The CDR3 covers 14 residues. The CDR3: CASSWGQGGTEAFF. Written as DNA, the CDR3 is TGTGCCAGCAGTTGGGGACAGGGAGGAACTGAAGCTTTCTTT.

This clonotype occurred many times. V usage is TRBV5-8 and J usage is TRBJ2-2, with 7 bases that match TRBD2. Germline V CDR1 and CDR2: SGHTS, YDEGEE. J lost 6 bases, V lost 4 bases, and 9 bases had no gene match. CDR3 length: 15 residues. As DNA, the CDR3 is TGTGCCAGCAGCCCGGGAGGCCAAATCGCCGGGGAGCTGTTTTTT. It specifies CASSPGGQIAGELFF.

This clonotype occurred many times. This chain connects TRBV7-6 to TRBJ2-1; the D gene is possibly TRBD1 (6 bases). This CDR3 is built from 14 residues. The V end lost 5 bases, the J end lost 5 bases, and 13 bases lay between the germline ends. Germline-derived CDR1 and CDR2 are SGHVS and FNYEAQ. CDR3 residues: CASSRNTGNNEQFF. The CDR3 coding sequence is TGTGCCAGCAGCCGTAACACAGGGAACAATGAGCAGTTCTTC.

V and J are TRBV24-1 and TRBJ1-1; D gene uncertain. V was cut by 2 bases and J by 3 bases, with 6 bases left in between. Germline loops: CDR1 KGHDR, CDR2 SFDVKD. The length of the CDR3 is 13 residues. This CDR3 reads CATSDYGYTEAFF. For the CDR3, the DNA is TGTGCCACCAGTGATTACGGGTACACTGAAGCTTTCTTT.

The table lists this clonotype with many counts. This chain joins TRBV6-5 and TRBJ1-3; 8 bases fit TRBD1. The CDR3 is made up of 14 amino acids. The germline V gene encodes CDR1 MNHEY and CDR2 SVGAGI. Germline trimming cut 6 bases from V and 6 bases from J; bases unmatched to any gene: 7. The DNA of the CDR3 is TGTGCCAGCAGCCCACGGACAGGGTCAAACACCATATATTTT. It is translated as CASSPRTGSNTIYF.

The chain recombines TRBV6-6 with TRBJ2-7; TRBD1 might be the D (5 bases). Trimming took 4 bases from V and 0 from J, leaving 19 bases between them. The CDR3 is 17 residues long. The V gene's germline CDR1 is MNHNY and CDR2 SVGAGI (reference sequence). CDR3 loop: CASSSRTTEPLSYEQYF. CDR3 in DNA: TGTGCCAGCAGTTCCAGAACGACAGAGCCCCTCTCCTACGAGCAGTACTTC.

To note about this clonotype: Given the absence of the conserved phenylalanine or tryptophan at the CDR3 end, a read error is likely. The V and J genes are TRBV29-1 and TRBJ2-7, with TRBD1 identical over 10 bases. The V segment lost 5 bases and the J segment 5 bases; nucleotides outside the gene matches: 6. The germline V gene encodes CDR1 SQVTM and CDR2 ANQGSEA. The CDR3 runs to 13 residues. The CDR3 bases are TGCAGCGTTTCCGGGACAGGGGTCCACGAGCAGTACCTC. Protein product: CSVSGTGVHEQYL.

The chain links TRBV7-8 to TRBJ1-2; TRBD1 agrees at 9 bases. The CDR3 contains 15 residues. The V and J ends lost 5 bases and 4 bases, in that order; junction bases with no gene match: 8. The V gene's germline CDR1 is SGHVS and CDR2 FQNEAQ. CDR3 DNA: TGTGCCAGCAGCCCTACAGGGGGCGCACCCTATGGCTACACCTTC. Translating gives CASSPTGGAPYGYTF.

In this sample, this clonotype turned up a few times. The CDR3 loop is CASSLTSGGITSTDTQYF. The CDR3 DNA sequence: TGTGCCAGCAGCCTAACTAGCGGGGGCATCACTAGCACAGATACGCAGTATTTT. The rearrangement joins TRBV7-8 to TRBJ2-3; 11 nucleotides line up with TRBD2. CDR3 length equals 18 residues. CDR1 is SGHVS, CDR2 FQNEAQ, per germline. V lost 5 bases and J lost 0; bases outside the gene matches: 10.

The chain joins TRBV2 to TRBJ2-1, with 8 nucleotides matching TRBD2. In germline, CDR1 is SNHLY, CDR2 FYNNEI. CDR3 length equals 15 residues. V dropped 3 bases and J dropped 4; count of bases not matched to a gene: 5. The CDR3 sequence: CASSEVLAGYNEQFF. The CDR3 DNA follows: TGTGCCAGCAGTGAGGTCCTAGCGGGTTACAATGAGCAGTTCTTC.

The table lists this clonotype with many counts. The chain couples TRBV20-1 to TRBJ1-1; D unresolved. The CDR3 length is 14 residues. CDR1 DFQATT and CDR2 SNEGSKA come from the germline V gene (reference sequence). Trimming pared 0 bases from V and 7 bases from J, leaving 15 bases between. The CDR3 sequence is CSARDLGYTDEAFF. CDR3 DNA sequence: TGCAGTGCTAGAGATCTAGGTTACACGGATGAAGCTTTCTTT.

The chain links TRBV18 to TRBJ1-4; D perhaps matches TRBD1 (5 bases). Germline V gives CDR1 KGHSH, CDR2 LQKENI. The CDR3 consists of 16 residues. With 3 bases removed from V and 0 bases from J, the gap between germline ends came to 11 bases. The CDR3, as DNA: TGTGCCAGCTCACCCACCAGGGCGGCAACTAATGAAAAACTGTTTTTT. Translated, it gives CASSPTRAATNEKLFF.

This clonotype has more than one count but fewer than ten. This chain joins TRBV10-3 and TRBJ2-6, with TRBD2 matching over 9 bases. The V gene's germline CDR1 is ENHRY and CDR2 SYGVKD. With V trimmed by 4 bases and J by 2 bases, 6 bases remained unmatched. The CDR3 length is 17 residues. The CDR3 sequence: CAISGGGGATGANVLTF. The CDR3 DNA is TGTGCCATCAGTGGGGGCGGGGGGGCTACTGGGGCCAACGTCCTGACTTTC.

This clonotype was counted many times. The J gene is TRBJ1-1, the V gene TRBV5-1, with TRBD1 matching over 7 bases. In germline, CDR1 is SGHRS, CDR2 YFSETQ. The CDR3 has 15 residues. Trimming took 4 bases from V and 4 from J; bases not matched to a gene: 10. CDR3 in amino acids: CASSRSDREGTEAFF. DNA of the CDR3: TGCGCCAGCAGCCGGTCTGACAGGGAGGGCACTGAAGCTTTCTTT.

The rearrangement uses TRBV6-5 and TRBJ1-5; weak D call: TRBD1 (5 bases). V was pared by 0 bases and J by 1 base, with 10 bases between. The CDR3 runs 16 residues. Germline CDR1 and CDR2: MNHEY and SVGAGI. CDR3 amino acids: CASSYSRQPSNQPQHF. CDR3 bases: TGTGCCAGCAGTTACTCAAGACAGCCCAGCAATCAGCCCCAGCATTTT.